This T cell receptor (beta chain) was recovered during a study of tumor and adjacent non-tumor tissue in lung cancer. The library came from three nested PCR rounds adapted from ARM-PCR protocols. TCRdb redid the calling of the multiplex PCR reads with MiXCR, one entry per CDR3 protein. This sample has 98,000 or so distinct CDR3 sequences; about 80% occur once, and the top ten carry 30%. Trimming took 8 bases from V and 8 from J, leaving 16 bases between them. CDR1 and CDR2 (germline): SNHLY, FYNNEI. CDR3 length equals 13 residues. This sample's RNA came from whole unsorted tissue. This non-tumor lung sample came from over 3 cm beyond the tumor edge.

This chain joins TRBV2 and TRBJ1-5; no clear D gene. The sample taken for sequencing was distant non-tumor lung tissue. The source is a man aged 55 to 70 with small cell lung cancer. The CDR3 region is CASVPGSNKPQHF. DNA for the CDR3: TGTGCCAGCGTGCCGGGCAGTAATAAGCCCCAGCATTTT.